What follows describes a single T cell receptor beta chain. Its antigen is as yet unknown. These data belong to a study of cytomegalovirus exposure and HLA in healthy donors. Study information: Of the donors genotyped, 398 in all, about 76% fell in the Caucasian-associated ancestry cluster.

The PCR was carried out with 60 Vbeta primers and 13 Jbeta primers. In the study's own analysis: In a later analysis, of some 80 million unique beta chains, roughly 10 million appeared in at least two donors. This table comes from immunoSEQ multiplex PCR, and its TCRdb copy is limited to in-frame clones, with some not included. V and J calls plus clone size are reproduced from that table; the DNA served to infer D and trimming. The data show about 120,000 clones, with over 50% seen just once and about 8% held by the top ten. Study conclusions and caveats: After further analysis at a later stage, under 20,000 TCR beta sequences were associated with HLA alleles at 0.05 false discovery rate. There were some V segments, including TRBV6-2 and TRBV6-3, excluded as indistinguishable.

CDR3 size: 14 residues. The V gene lost 4 bases and the J gene lost 6 bases, with 18 bases spanning the gap. Per germline, CDR1 GTSNPN and CDR2 SVGIG (reference sequence). This rearrangement joins TRBV30 to TRBJ1-1; tentatively, D is TRBD1 (5 bases). Sequencing used PBMCs. The receptor was isolated from a woman aged 40 to 50 in good health and CMV-seropositive. In DNA form, the CDR3 reads TGTGCCTGGAAGCGGGGCACCCCTGCTTCTGAAGCTTTCTTT. It yields the protein CAWKRGTPASEAFF.